This T cell receptor (beta chain) was captured in a study of human T cells and chemical hapten exposure. Study-wide background: How much TCR each sample yielded varied, mostly because pooled library volumes differed slightly.

Each CDR3 protein is one row after TCRdb ran MiXCR on the RACE reads. The sample lists 45,000 to 65,000 distinct CDR3 sequences; 9.9% were seen once. Germline V gives CDR1 LGHNA, CDR2 YNFKEQ. CDR3 length: 19 amino acids. Unmatched junction bases numbered 13, after V lost 4 bases and J lost 2 bases. This clonotype was picked up many times. What it binds is not known. Findings and caveats of the study: There were significantly more large CDR3 similarity clusters among expanded TCRs than among controls.

Noted time point: pre-sensitization, week 0. The sample's treatment: therapeutic diphenylcyclopropenone sensitization with weekly scalp DPC. The specimen was whole blood, collected in connection with sensitization to the hapten diphenylcyclopropenone (DPC). The chain employs TRBV4-2 and TRBJ2-2; 10 nucleotides line up with TRBD2. The receptor's source is a man between 40 and 49 years old with alopecia areata. Some clones in this sample may be carry-over from other donors' samples. CDR3: CASSPGEASGSLNTGELFF. The CDR3, as DNA: TGTGCCAGCAGCCCCGGTGAAGCTAGCGGGAGTTTAAACACCGGGGAGCTGTTTTTT.